These T cell receptor delta chains were read from a single sample in a study of TRDV2 sequences in healthy donors. TCRdb reanalysed the PCR reads via CATT. This table holds some 1,600 delta-chain clones, around 16% found once. The sequenced material came from Vd2+ gamma-delta T cells from blood. The receptors here all came from a human donor in good health. Each CDR3 is given with its conserved first and last residue. The order of the fields is J gene, V gene, D gene, clone size, CDR3 protein, CDR3 DNA. D genes are given only for firm matches. Clone size appears in some rows only: once, few, many, or a class for an expanded clone.

>TRDJ1|TRDV2|TRDD3|medium-sized
CACDTMGDTTDTDKLIF
TGTGCCTGTGACACAATGGGGGATACAACGGACACCGATAAACTCATCTTT
>TRDJ3|TRDV2|TRDD3|few
CACNMGDASSGDNRQMFF
TGTGCCTGTAACATGGGGGATGCGAGCTCCGGGGACAACCGACAGATGTTTTTC
>TRDJ3|TRDV2|NA|NA
CACDPLLPNVKEDIHGRDTRQMFF
TGTGCCTGTGACCCCTTACTTCCCAACGTCAAAGAGGATATTCATGGGAGGGACACCCGACAGATGTTTTTC
>TRDJ1|TRDV2|TRDD3|NA
CACDNVVLGPSSTDKLIF
TGTGCCTGTGACAACGTGGTACTGGGGCCCTCTAGCACCGATAAACTCATCTTT
>TRDJ1|TRDV2|TRDD3|medium-sized
CACDSLPAFTGGSSRDTDKLIF
TGTGCCTGTGACTCACTTCCAGCCTTCACTGGGGGCTCTTCCCGTGACACCGATAAACTCATCTTT
>TRDJ1|TRDV2|TRDD3|large
CACDTVTGGYAGELIF
TGTGCCTGTGACACCGTTACTGGGGGATACGCAGGAGAACTCATCTTT
>TRDJ1|TRDV2|TRDD3|few
CACDMGDNQDKLIF
TGTGCCTGTGACATGGGGGATAATCAGGATAAACTCATCTTT
>TRDJ3|TRDV2|TRDD3|NA
CACSAVGDASSWDTRQMFF
TGTGCCTGTTCAGCGGTGGGGGATGCGAGCTCCTGGGACACCCGACAGATGTTTTTC
>TRDJ1|TRDV2|TRDD3|NA
CACDTVQLGYNADKLIF
TGTGCCTGTGACACCGTTCAGCTGGGATACAACGCCGATAAACTCATCTTT
>TRDJ1|TRDV2|TRDD3|large
CACDPISRGGYTDKLIF
TGTGCCTGTGACCCGATTTCCCGGGGGGGATACACCGATAAACTCATCTTT
>TRDJ1|TRDV2|TRDD3|NA
CACDSILGDRDTDKLIF
TGTGCCTGTGACTCGATACTGGGGGATAGGGACACCGATAAACTCATCTTT
>TRDJ1|TRDV2|TRDD3|few
CACDTLRQTGGQYTDKLIF
TGTGCCTGTGACACTCTGCGTCAGACTGGGGGACAATACACCGATAAACTCATCTTT
>TRDJ1|TRDV2|NA|medium-sized
CACDTLGARSDKLIF
TGTGCCTGTGACACTTTGGGGGCGCGTTCCGATAAACTCATCTTT
>TRDJ1|TRDV2|TRDD3|NA
CACDMGDSIYTDKLIF
TGTGCCTGTGACATGGGGGATTCTATCTACACCGATAAACTCATCTTT
>TRDJ1|TRDV2|NA|NA
CACDTVVLGPVTGSSQLIF
TGTGCCTGTGACACCGTTGTGCTGGGTCCGGTGACCGGATCTTCTCAACTCATCTTT
>TRDJ1|TRDV2|NA|medium-sized
CACDPIGSYTDKLIF
TGTGCCTGTGACCCGATCGGGAGTTACACCGATAAACTCATCTTT